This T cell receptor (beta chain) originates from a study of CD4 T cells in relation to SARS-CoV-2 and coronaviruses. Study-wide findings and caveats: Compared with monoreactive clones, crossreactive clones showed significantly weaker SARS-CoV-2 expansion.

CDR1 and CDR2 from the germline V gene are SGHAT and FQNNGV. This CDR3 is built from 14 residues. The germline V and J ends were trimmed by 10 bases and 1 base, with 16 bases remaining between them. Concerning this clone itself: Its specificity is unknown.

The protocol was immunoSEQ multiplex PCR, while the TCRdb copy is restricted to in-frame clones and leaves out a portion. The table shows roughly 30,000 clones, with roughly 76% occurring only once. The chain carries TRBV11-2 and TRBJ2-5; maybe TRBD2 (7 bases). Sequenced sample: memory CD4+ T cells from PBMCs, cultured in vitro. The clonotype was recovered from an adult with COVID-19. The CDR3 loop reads CATHAGASQETQYF. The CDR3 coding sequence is TGTGCCACGCACGCGGGGGCCTCCCAAGAGACCCAGTACTTC. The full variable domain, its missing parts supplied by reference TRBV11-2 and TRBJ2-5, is EAGVAQSPRYKIIEKRQSVAFWCNPISGHATLYWYQQILGQGPKLLIQFQNNGVVDDSQLPKDRFSAERLKGVDSTLKIQPAKLEDSAVYLCATHAGASQETQYFGPGTRLLVL.